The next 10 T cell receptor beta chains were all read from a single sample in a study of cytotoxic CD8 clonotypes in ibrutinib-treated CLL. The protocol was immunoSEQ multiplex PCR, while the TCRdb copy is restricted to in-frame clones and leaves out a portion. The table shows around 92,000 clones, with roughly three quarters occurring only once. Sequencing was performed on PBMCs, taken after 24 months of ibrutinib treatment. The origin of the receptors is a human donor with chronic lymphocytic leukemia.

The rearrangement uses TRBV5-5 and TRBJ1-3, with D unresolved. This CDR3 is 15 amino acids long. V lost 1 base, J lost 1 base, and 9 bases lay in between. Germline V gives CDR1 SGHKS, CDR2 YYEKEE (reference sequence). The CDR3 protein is CASSLLGRSGNTIYF. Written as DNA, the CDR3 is TGTGCCAGCAGCTTGCTGGGGAGGTCTGGAAACACCATATATTTT.

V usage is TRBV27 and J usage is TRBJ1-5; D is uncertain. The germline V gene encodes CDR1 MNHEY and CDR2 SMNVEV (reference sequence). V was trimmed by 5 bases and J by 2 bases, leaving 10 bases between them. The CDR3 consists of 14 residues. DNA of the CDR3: TGTGCCAGCAGTGAAGGGTGGGGCAATCAGCCCCAGCATTTT. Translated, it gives CASSEGWGNQPQHF.

CDR3 loop: CASSSSGGENNEQFF. CDR3 sequence (DNA): TGTGCCAGCAGCAGTAGCGGGGGGGAGAACAATGAGCAGTTCTTC. This sequence joins TRBV27 and TRBJ2-1; 11 nucleotides agree with TRBD2. The germline V gene has CDR1 MNHEY and CDR2 SMNVEV (reference sequence). J lost 5 bases, V lost 6 bases, and 6 bases had no gene match. This CDR3 region has 15 residues.

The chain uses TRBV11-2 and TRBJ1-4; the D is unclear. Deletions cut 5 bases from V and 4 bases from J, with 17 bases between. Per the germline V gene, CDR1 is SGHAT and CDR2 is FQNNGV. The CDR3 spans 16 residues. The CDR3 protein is CASSPRGSGNNEKLFF. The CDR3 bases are TGTGCCAGCAGCCCCCGGGGTAGTGGCAATAATGAAAAACTGTTTTTT.

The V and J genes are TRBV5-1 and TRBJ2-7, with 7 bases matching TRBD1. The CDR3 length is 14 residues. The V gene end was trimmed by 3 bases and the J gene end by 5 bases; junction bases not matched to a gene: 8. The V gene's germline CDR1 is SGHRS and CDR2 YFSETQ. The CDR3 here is CASSSPRDSNEQYF. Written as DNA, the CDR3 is TGCGCCAGCAGCTCTCCACGGGACAGCAACGAGCAGTACTTC. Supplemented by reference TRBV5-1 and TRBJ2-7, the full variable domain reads KAGVTQTPRYLIKTRGQQVTLSCSPISGHRSVSWYQQTPGQGLQFLFEYFSETQRNKGNFPGRFSGRQFSNSRSEMNVSTLELGDSALYLCASSSPRDSNEQYFGPGTRLTVT.

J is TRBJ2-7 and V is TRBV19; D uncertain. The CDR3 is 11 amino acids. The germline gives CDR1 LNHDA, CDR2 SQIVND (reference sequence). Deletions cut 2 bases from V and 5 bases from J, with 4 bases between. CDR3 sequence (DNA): TGTGCCAGTAGTATAAGGGACGAGCAGTACTTC. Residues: CASSIRDEQYF.

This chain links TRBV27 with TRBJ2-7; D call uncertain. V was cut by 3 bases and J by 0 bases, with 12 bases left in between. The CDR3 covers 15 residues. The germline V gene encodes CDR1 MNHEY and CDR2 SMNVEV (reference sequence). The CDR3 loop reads CASSFSQSTSYEQYF. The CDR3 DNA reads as TGTGCCAGCAGTTTCAGCCAGTCGACCTCCTACGAGCAGTACTTC.

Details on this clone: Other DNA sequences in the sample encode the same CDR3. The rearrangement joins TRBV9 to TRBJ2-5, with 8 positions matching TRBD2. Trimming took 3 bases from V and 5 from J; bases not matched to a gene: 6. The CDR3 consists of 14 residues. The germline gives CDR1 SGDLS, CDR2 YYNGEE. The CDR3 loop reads CASSARAGGETQYF. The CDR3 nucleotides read TGTGCCAGCAGCGCCCGGGCGGGAGGTGAGACCCAGTACTTC.

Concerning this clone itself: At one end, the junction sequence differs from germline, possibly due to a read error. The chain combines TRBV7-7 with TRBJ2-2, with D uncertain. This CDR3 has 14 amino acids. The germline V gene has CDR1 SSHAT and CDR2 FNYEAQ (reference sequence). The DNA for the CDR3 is TGTGCTAGCAGCTCCACCGAAAGGGCCGGGGAGCTGTTTTTT. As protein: CASSSTERAGELFF.

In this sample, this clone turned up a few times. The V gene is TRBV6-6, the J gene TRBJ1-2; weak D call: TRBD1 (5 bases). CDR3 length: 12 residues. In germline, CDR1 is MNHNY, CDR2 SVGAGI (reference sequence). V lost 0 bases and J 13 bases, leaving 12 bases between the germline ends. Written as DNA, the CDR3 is TGTGCCAGCAGTTACTCGGAGGGGCCTCTCACCTTC. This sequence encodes CASSYSEGPLTF.